This TCR beta chain was sequenced for a study of blood T cell repertoires in COVID-19. Study overall: Italy, Spain and the United States were the sources of the convalescent and acute COVID-19 samples. T cells, B-cell-depleted T cells, or PBMCs provided the cDNA or gDNA that served as material.

V shed 7 bases and J 3 bases; nucleotides not matched to a gene: 14. This CDR3 is built from 17 residues. Per germline, CDR1 WSHSY and CDR2 SAAADI. Participants, about 18 to 90 years old, spanned some 23 US areas. Symptom resolution, clearance, or two negative PCRs marked donors in Cohort 3 as recovered. Only in-frame clones appear in the TCRdb table, and some are missing; sequencing was by immunoSEQ multiplex PCR. The sample holds fewer than 300,000 clones; 75% to 95% are singletons and the top ten take around 1.1%. The rearrangement links TRBV10-2 to TRBJ2-2, with 7 bases matching TRBD2. The source of this sequence is a woman under 40 who had recovered from COVID-19. The sequenced material came from PBMCs or T cells enriched from blood (not recorded which). CDR3 sequence (DNA): TGCGCCAGCATCCCCCTCGGCGGGAGTAGCGACACCGGGGAGCTGTTTTTT. This translates into CASIPLGGSSDTGELFF.